In this sample, the clone carrying this T cell receptor beta chain turned up a few times. The source of the sample is a study of T-cell memory formation after mild COVID-19. Study-level information: TCR clustering was largely donor specific.

Trimming removed 0 bases from V and 5 bases from J, with 13 bases in between. Germline V CDR1 and CDR2: GTSNPN, SVGIG (reference sequence). CDR3 size: 15 residues. TCRdb reprocessed the 5' RACE reads with MiXCR, giving one entry per CDR3 protein. Seen here are some 160,000 distinct CDR3 sequences, roughly 30% observed once, and the top ten hold 9.5% to 15%. Sequenced material: PBMCs or a T cell subset sorted from them (not recorded which). The TCR was taken from an adult woman who had mild COVID-19 (a few samples of this study predate the infection). Cell type and time point are not known. J is TRBJ2-2 and V is TRBV30; possibly TRBD2 for D (6 bases). This chain's CDR3 is CAWSVLSGGTGELFF. In DNA form, the CDR3 reads TGTGCCTGGAGTGTACTTTCTGGGGGGACCGGGGAGCTGTTTTTT.